The T cell receptor (beta chain) under discussion was sequenced for a study of OX40 agonist ivuxolimab in advanced cancers. Across the whole study: Patients were treated with ivuxolimab, an agonistic anti-OX40 (CD134) antibody.

Study conclusions and caveats: Nonresponders included some who also had low normalized T-cell clonal expansion. Clonal expansion from baseline to week 6 occurred in both CD4+ and CD8+ T cells.

Assay used: immunoSEQ multiplex PCR; TCRdb lists only in-frame clones, some missing. The data contain roughly 48,000 clones, around nine tenths of them singletons. With regard to this clone: Its target is not known.

There are 15 residues in the CDR3. CDR1 and CDR2 from the germline V gene are LNHDA and SQIVND (reference sequence). Trimming shortened V by 3 bases and J by 2 bases, and 13 bases separated the two germline ends. This TCR derives from an adult with an advanced solid tumor such as melanoma, head and neck, liver or kidney cancer. The sample consisted of CD4+ or CD8+ T cells sorted from blood, taken in a trial of the OX40 agonist ivuxolimab. This rearrangement joins TRBV19 to TRBJ1-1; TRBD1 might be the D (6 bases). In DNA form, the CDR3 reads TGTGCCAGTAGTATTTGGGCAGGGGCTAACACTGAAGCTTTCTTT. This sequence encodes CASSIWAGANTEAFF.